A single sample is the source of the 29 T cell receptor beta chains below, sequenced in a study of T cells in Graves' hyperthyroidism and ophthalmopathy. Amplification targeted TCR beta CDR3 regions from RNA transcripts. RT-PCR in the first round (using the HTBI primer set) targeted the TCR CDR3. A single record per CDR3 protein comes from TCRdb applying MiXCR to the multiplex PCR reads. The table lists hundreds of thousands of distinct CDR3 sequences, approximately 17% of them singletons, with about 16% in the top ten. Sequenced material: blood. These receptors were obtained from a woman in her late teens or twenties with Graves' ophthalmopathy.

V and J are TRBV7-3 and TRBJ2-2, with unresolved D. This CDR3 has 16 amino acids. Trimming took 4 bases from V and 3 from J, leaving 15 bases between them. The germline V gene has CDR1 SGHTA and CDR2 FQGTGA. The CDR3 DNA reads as TGTGCCAGCAGCTCCGCTGGGATAGGGCACACCGGGGAGCTGTTTTTT. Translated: CASSSAGIGHTGELFF. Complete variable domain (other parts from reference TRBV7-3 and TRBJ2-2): GAGVSQTPSNKVTEKGKYVELRCDPISGHTALYWYRQSLGQGPEFLIYFQGTGAADDSGLPNDRFFAVRPEGSVSTLKIQRTERGDSAVYLCASSSAGIGHTGELFFGEGSRLTVL.

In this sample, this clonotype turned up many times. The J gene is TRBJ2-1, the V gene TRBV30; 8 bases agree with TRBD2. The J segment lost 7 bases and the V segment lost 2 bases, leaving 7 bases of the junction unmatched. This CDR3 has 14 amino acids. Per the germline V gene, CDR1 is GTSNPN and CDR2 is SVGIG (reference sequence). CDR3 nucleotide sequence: TGTGCCTGGAGTAGGGGACTAGTTGGGAATGAGCAGTTCTTC. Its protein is CAWSRGLVGNEQFF.

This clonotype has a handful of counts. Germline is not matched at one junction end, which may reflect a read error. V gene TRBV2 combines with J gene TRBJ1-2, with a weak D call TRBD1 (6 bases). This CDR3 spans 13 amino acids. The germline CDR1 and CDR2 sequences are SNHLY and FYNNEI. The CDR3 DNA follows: TGTGCCAGCAGCGAACAGGGAGTCTATGGCTGCACCTTC. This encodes CASSEQGVYGCTF.

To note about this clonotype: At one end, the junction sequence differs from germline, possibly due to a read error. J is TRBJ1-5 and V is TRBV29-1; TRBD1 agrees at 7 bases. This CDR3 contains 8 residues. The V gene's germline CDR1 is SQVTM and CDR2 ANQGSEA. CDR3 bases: TGCAGCGTTGGAGGACAGGATTTT. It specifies CSVGGQDF.

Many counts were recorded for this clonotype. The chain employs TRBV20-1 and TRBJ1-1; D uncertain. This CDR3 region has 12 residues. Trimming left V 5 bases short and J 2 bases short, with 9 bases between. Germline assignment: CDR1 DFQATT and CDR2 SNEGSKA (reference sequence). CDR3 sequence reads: CSAERPNTEAFF. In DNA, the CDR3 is TGCAGTGCTGAAAGACCAAACACTGAAGCTTTCTTT.

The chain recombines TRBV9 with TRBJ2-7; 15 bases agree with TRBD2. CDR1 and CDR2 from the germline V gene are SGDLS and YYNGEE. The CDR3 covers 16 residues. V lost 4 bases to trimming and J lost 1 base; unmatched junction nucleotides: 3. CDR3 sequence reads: CASSPGLAGGSYEQYF. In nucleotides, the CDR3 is TGTGCCAGCAGCCCTGGACTAGCGGGAGGGTCCTACGAGCAGTACTTC.

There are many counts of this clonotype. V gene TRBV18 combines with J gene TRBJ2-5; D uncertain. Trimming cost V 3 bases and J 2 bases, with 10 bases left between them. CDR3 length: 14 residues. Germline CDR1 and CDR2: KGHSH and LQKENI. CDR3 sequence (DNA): TGTGCCAGCTCACCGTCCAGCCGGCAAGAGACCCAGTACTTC. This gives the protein CASSPSSRQETQYF. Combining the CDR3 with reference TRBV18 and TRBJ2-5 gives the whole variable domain NAGVMQNPRHLVRRRGQEARLRCSPMKGHSHVYWYRQLPEEGLKFMVYLQKENIIDESGMPKERFSAEFPKEGPSILRIQQVVRGDSAAYFCASSPSSRQETQYFGPGTRLLVL.

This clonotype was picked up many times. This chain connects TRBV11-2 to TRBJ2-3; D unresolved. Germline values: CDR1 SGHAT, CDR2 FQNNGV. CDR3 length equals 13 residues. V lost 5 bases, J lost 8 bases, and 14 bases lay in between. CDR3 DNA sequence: TGTGCCAGCAGCCTCATCACTAAGGGTACGCAGTATTTT. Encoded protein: CASSLITKGTQYF.

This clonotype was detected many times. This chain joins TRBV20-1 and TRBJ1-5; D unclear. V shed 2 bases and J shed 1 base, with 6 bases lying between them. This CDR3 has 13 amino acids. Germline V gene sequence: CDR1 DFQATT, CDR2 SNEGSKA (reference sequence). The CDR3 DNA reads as TGCAGTGCTAGACCCCTCAGCAATCAGCCCCAGCATTTT. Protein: CSARPLSNQPQHF.

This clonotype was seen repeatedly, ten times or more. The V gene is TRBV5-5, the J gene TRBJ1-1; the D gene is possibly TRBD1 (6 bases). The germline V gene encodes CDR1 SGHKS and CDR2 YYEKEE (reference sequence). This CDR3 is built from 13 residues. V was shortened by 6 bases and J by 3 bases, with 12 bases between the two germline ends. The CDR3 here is CASTEGGHTEAFF. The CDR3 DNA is TGTGCCAGCACGGAGGGGGGGCACACTGAAGCTTTCTTT.

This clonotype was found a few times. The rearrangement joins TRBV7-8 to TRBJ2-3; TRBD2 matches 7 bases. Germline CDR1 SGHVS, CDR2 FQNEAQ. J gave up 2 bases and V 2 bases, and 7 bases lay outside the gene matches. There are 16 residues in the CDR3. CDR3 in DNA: TGTGCCAGCAGCTTATTCGGCGGGAGTATCACAGATACGCAGTATTTT. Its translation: CASSLFGGSITDTQYF.

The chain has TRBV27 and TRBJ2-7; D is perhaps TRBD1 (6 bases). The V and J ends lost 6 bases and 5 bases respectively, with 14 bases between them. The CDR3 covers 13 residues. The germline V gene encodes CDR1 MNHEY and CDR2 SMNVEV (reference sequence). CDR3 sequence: CASRGQSSNEQYF. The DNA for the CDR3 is TGTGCCAGCAGGGGACAATCAAGCAACGAGCAGTACTTC.

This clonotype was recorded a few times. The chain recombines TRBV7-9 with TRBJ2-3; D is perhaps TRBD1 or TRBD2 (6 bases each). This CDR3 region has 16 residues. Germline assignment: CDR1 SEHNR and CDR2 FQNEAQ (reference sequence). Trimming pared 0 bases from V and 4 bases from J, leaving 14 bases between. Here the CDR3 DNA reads TGTGCCAGCAGCTTAGCGGGGGGCTCCCTCCCAGATACGCAGTATTTT. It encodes CASSLAGGSLPDTQYF.

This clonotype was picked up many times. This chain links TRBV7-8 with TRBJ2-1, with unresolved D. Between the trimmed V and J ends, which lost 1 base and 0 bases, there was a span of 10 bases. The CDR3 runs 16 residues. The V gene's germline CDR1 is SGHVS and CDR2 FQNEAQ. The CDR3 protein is CASSLVPGLSYNEQFF. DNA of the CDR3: TGTGCCAGCAGCTTAGTCCCGGGCCTCTCCTACAATGAGCAGTTCTTC.

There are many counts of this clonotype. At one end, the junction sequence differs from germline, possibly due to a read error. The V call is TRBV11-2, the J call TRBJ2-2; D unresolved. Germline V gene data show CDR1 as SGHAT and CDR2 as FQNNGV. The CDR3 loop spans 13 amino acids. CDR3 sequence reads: CASNLDLVGELFF. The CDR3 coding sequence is TGTGCCAGCAACTTAGATCTCGTCGGGGAGCTGTTTTTT.

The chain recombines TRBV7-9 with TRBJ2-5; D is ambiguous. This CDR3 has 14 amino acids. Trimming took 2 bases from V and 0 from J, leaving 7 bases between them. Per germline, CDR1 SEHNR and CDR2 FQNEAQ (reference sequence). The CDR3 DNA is TGTGCCAGCAGCTTAACTACTTACCAAGAGACCCAGTACTTC. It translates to CASSLTTYQETQYF.

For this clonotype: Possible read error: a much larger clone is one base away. DNA for the CDR3: TGTGCCAGCAGCCAAGATAACACTGAAGCTTTCTTT. Translating gives CASSQDNTEAFF. The V gene is TRBV3-1, the J gene TRBJ1-1; unclear D gene. The ends were cut back, 0 bases at V and 2 bases at J, with 1 base in the middle. This CDR3 spans 12 amino acids. Germline CDR1 is LGHDT and CDR2 is YNNKEL (reference sequence).

The CDR3 is CSARDQGGGRDYGYTF. The CDR3 bases are TGCAGTGCTAGAGATCAGGGGGGGGGCAGGGACTATGGCTACACCTTC. V gene TRBV20-1 combines with J gene TRBJ1-2, with TRBD1 matching over 7 bases. The CDR3 covers 16 residues. Losses at the gene ends were 0 bases for V and 3 bases for J; bases not matched to a gene: 10. From germline, CDR1 is DFQATT and CDR2 SNEGSKA (reference sequence).

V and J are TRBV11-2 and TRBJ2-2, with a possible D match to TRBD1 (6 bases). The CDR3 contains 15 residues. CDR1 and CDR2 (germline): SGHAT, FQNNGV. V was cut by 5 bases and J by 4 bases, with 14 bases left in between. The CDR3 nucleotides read TGTGCCAGCAGCCCTAGGGTAGGGGGCACCGGGGAGCTGTTTTTT. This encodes CASSPRVGGTGELFF.

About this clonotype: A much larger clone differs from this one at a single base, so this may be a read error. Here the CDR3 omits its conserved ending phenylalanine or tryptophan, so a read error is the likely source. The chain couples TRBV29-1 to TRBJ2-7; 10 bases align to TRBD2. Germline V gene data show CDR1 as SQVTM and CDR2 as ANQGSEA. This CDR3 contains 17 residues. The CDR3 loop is CTVTGTSDEKHSYEQYL. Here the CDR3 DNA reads TGCACTGTTACCGGGACTAGCGATGAAAAACACTCCTACGAGCAGTACCTC.

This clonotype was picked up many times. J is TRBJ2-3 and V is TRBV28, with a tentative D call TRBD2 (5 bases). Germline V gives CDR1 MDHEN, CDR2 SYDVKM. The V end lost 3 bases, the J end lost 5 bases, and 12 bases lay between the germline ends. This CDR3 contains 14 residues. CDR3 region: CASSFTAGGDTQYF. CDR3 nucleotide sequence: TGTGCCAGCAGTTTCACGGCGGGTGGAGATACGCAGTATTTT.

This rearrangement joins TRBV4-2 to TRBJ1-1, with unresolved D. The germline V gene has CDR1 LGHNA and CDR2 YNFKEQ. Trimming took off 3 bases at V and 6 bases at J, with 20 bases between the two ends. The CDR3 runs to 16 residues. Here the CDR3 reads CASSHGEGLGMAEAFF. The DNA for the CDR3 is TGTGCCAGCAGCCATGGGGAAGGACTAGGAATGGCTGAAGCTTTCTTT.

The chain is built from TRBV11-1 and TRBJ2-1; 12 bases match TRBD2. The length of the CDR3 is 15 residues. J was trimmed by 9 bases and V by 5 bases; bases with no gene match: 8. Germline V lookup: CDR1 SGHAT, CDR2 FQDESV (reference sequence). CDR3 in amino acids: CASSRRTSGTGEQFF. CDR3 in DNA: TGTGCCAGCAGCCGAAGGACTAGCGGGACGGGTGAGCAGTTCTTC.

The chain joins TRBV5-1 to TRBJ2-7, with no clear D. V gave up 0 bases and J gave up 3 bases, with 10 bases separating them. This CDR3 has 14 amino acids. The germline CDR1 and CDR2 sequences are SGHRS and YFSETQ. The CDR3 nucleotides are TGCGCCAGCAGCTTGGCCGGCACCCGCTACGAGCAGTACTTC. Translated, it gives CASSLAGTRYEQYF.

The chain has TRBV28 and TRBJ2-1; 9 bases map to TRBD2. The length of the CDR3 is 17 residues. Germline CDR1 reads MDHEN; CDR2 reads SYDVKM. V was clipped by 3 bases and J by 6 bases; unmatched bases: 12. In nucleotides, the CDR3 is TGTGCCAGCAGTTTTGGGACTAGCTACGGTATGCCCAATGAGCAGTTCTTC. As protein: CASSFGTSYGMPNEQFF. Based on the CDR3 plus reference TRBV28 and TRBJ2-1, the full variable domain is DVKVTQSSRYLVKRTGEKVFLECVQDMDHENMFWYRQDPGLGLRLIYFSYDVKMKEKGDIPEGYSVSREKKERFSLILESASTNQTSMYLCASSFGTSYGMPNEQFFGPGTRLTVL.

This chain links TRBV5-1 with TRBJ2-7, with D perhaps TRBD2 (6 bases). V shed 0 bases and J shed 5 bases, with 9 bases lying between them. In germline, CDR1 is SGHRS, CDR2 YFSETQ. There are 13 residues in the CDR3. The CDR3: CASSLATGDEQYF. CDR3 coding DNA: TGCGCCAGCAGCTTGGCCACGGGGGACGAGCAGTACTTC. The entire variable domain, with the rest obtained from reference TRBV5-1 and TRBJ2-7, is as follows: KAGVTQTPRYLIKTRGQQVTLSCSPISGHRSVSWYQQTPGQGLQFLFEYFSETQRNKGNFPGRFSGRQFSNSRSEMNVSTLELGDSALYLCASSLATGDEQYFGPGTRLTVT.

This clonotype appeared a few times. CDR3 sequence reads: CASGTTGGFTTEAFF. CDR3 sequence (DNA): TGTGCCAGCGGCACGACAGGGGGCTTTACAACTGAAGCTTTCTTT. This chain connects TRBV28 to TRBJ1-1, with 10 bases lining up with TRBD1. The CDR3 runs 15 residues. V was pared by 8 bases and J by 5 bases, with 11 bases of the junction left unmatched. CDR1 is MDHEN and CDR2 is SYDVKM in the germline V gene. Full variable domain (rest looked up from reference TRBV28 and TRBJ1-1): DVKVTQSSRYLVKRTGEKVFLECVQDMDHENMFWYRQDPGLGLRLIYFSYDVKMKEKGDIPEGYSVSREKKERFSLILESASTNQTSMYLCASGTTGGFTTEAFFGQGTRLTVV.

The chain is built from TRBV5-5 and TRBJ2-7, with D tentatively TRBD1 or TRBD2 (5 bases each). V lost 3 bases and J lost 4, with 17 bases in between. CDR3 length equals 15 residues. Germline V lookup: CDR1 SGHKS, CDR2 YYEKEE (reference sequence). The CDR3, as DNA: TGTGCCAGCAGCTCCGGGACGGAAGTTATTTACGAGCAGTACTTC. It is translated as CASSSGTEVIYEQYF.

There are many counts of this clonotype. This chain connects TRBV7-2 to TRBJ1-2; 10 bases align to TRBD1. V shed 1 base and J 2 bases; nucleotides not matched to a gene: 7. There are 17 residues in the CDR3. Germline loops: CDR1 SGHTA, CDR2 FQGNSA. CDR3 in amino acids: CASSLVGTGAINYGYTF. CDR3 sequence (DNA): TGTGCCAGCAGCTTAGTCGGGACAGGGGCAATAAACTATGGCTACACCTTC.